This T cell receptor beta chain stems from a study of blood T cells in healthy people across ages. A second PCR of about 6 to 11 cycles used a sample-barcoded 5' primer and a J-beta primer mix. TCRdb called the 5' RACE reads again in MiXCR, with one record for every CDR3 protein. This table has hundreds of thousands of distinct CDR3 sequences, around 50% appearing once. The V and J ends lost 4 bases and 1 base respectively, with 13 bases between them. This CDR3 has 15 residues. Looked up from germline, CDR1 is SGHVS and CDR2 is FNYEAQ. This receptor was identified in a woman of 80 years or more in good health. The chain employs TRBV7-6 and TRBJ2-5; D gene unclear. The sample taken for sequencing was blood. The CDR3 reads CASSSRAESQETQYF. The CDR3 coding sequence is TGTGCCAGCAGCTCCCGGGCGGAATCCCAAGAGACCCAGTACTTC.